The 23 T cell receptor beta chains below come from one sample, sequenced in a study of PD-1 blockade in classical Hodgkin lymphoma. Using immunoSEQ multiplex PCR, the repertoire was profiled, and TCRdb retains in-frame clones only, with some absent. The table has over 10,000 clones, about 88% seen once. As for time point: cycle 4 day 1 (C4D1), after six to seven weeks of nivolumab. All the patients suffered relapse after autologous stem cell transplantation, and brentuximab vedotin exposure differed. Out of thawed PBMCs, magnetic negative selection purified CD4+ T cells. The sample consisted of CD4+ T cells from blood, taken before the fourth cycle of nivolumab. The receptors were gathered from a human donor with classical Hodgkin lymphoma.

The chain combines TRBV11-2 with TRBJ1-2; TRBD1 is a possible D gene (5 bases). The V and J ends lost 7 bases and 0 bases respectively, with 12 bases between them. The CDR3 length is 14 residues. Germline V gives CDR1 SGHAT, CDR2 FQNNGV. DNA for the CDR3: TGTGCCAGCACCTTGGACATGCCTAACTATGGCTACACCTTC. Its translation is CASTLDMPNYGYTF.

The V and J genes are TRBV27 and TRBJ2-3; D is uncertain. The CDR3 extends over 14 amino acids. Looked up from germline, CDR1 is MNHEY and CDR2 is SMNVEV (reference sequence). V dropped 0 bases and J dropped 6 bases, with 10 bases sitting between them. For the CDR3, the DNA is TGTGCCAGCAGTTTATCTGGAAGATGGGATACGCAGTATTTT. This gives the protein CASSLSGRWDTQYF.

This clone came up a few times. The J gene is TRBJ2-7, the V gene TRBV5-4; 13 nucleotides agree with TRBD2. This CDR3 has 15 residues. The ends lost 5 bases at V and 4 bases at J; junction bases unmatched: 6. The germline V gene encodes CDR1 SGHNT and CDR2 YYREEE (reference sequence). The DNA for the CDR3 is TGTGCCAGCAGGGAGGGACTAGCGGGACAATACGAGCAGTACTTC. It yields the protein CASREGLAGQYEQYF.

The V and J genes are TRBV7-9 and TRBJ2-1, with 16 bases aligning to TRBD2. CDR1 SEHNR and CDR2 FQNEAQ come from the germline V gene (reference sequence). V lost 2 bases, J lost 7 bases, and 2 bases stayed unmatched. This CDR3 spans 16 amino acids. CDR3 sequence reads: CASSLRGLAGGNEQFF. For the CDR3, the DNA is TGTGCCAGCAGCTTACGGGGACTAGCGGGGGGGAATGAGCAGTTCTTC.

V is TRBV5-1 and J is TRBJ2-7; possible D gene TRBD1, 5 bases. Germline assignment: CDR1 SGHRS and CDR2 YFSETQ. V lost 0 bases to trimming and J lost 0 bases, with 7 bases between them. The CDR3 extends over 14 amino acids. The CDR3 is CASSLGGSSYEQYF. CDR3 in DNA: TGCGCCAGCAGCTTGGGGGGCAGCTCCTACGAGCAGTACTTC.

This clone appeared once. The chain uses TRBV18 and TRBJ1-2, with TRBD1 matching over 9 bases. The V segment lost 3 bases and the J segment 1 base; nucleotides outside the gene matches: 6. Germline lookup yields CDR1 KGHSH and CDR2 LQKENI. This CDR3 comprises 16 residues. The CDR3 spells CASSPWGQGLNYGYTF. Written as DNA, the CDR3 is TGTGCCAGCTCACCGTGGGGACAGGGACTTAACTATGGCTACACCTTC.

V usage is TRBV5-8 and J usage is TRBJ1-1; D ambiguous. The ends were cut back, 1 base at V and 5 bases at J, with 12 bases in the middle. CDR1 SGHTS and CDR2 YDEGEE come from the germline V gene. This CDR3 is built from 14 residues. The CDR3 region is CASSLRGLGTEAFF. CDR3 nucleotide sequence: TGTGCCAGCAGCTTGCGGGGTCTAGGGACTGAAGCTTTCTTT.

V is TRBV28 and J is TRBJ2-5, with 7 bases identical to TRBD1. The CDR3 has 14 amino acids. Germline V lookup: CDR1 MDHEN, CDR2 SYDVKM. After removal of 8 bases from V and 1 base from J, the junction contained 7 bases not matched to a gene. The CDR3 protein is CASGRAGGQETQYF. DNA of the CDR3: TGTGCCAGCGGAAGGGCAGGGGGCCAAGAGACCCAGTACTTC.

CDR3 sequence: CASSLSWVAGGPTDTQYF. For the CDR3, the DNA is TGTGCCAGCAGTTTATCGTGGGTAGCGGGGGGGCCCACAGATACGCAGTATTTT. This chain uses TRBV27 with TRBJ2-3; 11 nucleotides align to TRBD2. Germline V CDR1 and CDR2: MNHEY, SMNVEV (reference sequence). J lost 2 bases, V lost 0 bases, and 7 bases had no gene match. The CDR3 is made up of 18 amino acids.

CDR3 sequence: CASSLGTVSYNEQFF. CDR3 in DNA: TGTGCCAGCAGTTTGGGGACTGTCTCCTACAATGAGCAGTTCTTC. V and J are TRBV28 and TRBJ2-1; D possibly corresponds to TRBD2 (6 bases). The CDR3 is 15 residues long. The V and J ends lost 3 bases and 0 bases respectively, with 9 bases between them. In germline, CDR1 is MDHEN, CDR2 SYDVKM.

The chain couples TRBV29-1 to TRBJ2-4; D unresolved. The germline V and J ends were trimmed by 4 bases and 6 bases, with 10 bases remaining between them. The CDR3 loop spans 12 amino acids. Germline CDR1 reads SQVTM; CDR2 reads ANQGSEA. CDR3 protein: CSVGALRNIQYF. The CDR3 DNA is TGCAGCGTTGGGGCCCTACGAAACATTCAGTACTTC.

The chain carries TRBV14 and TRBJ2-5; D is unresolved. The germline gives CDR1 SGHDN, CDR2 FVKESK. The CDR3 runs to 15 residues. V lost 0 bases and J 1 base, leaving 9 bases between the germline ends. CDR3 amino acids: CASSQEIHPQETQYF. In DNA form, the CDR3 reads TGTGCCAGCAGCCAAGAAATCCACCCCCAAGAGACCCAGTACTTC.

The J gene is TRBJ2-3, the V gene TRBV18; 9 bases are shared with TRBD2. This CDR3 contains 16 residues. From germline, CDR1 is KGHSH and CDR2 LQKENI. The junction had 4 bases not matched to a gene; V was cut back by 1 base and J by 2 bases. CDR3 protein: CASSPRASGDTDTQYF. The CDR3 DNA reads TGTGCCAGCTCACCACGCGCTAGCGGGGACACAGATACGCAGTATTTT.

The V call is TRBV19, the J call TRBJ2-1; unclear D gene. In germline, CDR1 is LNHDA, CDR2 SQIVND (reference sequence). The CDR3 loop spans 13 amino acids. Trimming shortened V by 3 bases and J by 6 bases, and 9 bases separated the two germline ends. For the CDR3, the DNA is TGTGCCAGTAGTATGAGGTTTCTCAATGAGCAGTTCTTC. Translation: CASSMRFLNEQFF.

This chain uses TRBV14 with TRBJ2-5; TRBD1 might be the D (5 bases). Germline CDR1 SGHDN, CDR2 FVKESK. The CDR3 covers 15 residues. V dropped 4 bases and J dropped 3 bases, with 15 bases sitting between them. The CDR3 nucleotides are TGTGCCAGCAGCCCTTTTGGTCTCAGGGAAGAGACCCAGTACTTC. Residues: CASSPFGLREETQYF.

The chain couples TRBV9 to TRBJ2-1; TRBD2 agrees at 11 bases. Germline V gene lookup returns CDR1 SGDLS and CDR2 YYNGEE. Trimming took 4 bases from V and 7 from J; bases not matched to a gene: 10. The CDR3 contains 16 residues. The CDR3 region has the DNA TGTGCCAGCAGCAGAAGTAGCGGGGGGGCGTTGAATGAGCAGTTCTTC. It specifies CASSRSSGGALNEQFF.

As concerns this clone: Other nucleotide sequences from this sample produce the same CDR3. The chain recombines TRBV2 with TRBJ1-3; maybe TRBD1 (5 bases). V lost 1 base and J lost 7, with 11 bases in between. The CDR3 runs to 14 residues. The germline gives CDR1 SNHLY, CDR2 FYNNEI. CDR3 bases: TGTGCCAGCAGTGAAGGAACCCCAGGGAACACCATATATTTT. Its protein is CASSEGTPGNTIYF.

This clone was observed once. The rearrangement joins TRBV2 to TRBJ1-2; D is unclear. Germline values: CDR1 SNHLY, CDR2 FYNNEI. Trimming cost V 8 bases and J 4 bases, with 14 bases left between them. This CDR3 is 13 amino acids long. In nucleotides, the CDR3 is TGTGCCAGCTGTAGACGGTCCCGCTATGGCTACACCTTC. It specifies CASCRRSRYGYTF. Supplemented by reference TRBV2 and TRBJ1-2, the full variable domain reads EPEVTQTPSHQVTQMGQEVILRCVPISNHLYFYWYRQILGQKVEFLVSFYNNEISEKSEIFDDQFSVERPDGSNFTLKIRSTKLEDSAMYFCASCRRSRYGYTFGSGTRLTVV.

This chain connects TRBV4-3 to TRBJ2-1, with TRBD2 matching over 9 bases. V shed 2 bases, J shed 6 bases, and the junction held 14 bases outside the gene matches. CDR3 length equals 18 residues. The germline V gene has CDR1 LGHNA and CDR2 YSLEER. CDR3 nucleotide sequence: TGCGCCAGCAGCCAATCTGGCCCCTCCCTAGCGGGGATCAATGAGCAGTTCTTC. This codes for CASSQSGPSLAGINEQFF.

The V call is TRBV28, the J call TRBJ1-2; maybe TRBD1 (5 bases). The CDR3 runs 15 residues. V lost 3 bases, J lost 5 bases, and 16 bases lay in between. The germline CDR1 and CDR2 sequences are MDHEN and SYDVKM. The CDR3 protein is CASSFPSGTGYGYTF. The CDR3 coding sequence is TGTGCCAGCAGTTTTCCGTCAGGGACGGGGTATGGCTACACCTTC.

The CDR3 nucleotides read TGTGCCAGCAGTGAAGCGCTCCCCCAAGAAAAACTGTTTTTT. Its protein product is CASSEALPQEKLFF. The rearrangement uses TRBV2 and TRBJ1-4; D not resolved. Deletions cut 0 bases from V and 8 bases from J, with 10 bases between. The CDR3 runs 14 residues. Looked up from germline, CDR1 is SNHLY and CDR2 is FYNNEI.

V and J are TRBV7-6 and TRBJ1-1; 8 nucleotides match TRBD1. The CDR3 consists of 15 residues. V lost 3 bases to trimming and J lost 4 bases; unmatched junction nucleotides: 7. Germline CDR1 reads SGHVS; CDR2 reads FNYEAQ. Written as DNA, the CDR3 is TGTGCCAGCAGCTTCCAGACAGGGGAGGTCACTGAAGCTTTCTTT. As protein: CASSFQTGEVTEAFF.

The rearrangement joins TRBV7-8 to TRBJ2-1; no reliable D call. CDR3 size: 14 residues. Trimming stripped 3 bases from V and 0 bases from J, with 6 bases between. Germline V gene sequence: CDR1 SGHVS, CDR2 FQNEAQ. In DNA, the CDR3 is TGTGCCAGCAGCTTGACATACTCCTACAATGAGCAGTTCTTC. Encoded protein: CASSLTYSYNEQFF. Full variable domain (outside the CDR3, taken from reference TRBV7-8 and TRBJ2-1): GAGVSQSPRYKVAKRGQDVALRCDPISGHVSLFWYQQALGQGPEFLTYFQNEAQLDKSGLPSDRFFAERPEGSVSTLKIQRTQQEDSAVYLCASSLTYSYNEQFFGPGTRLTVL.